The next 30 T cell receptor beta chains were all read from a single sample in a study of graft-versus-host responses after intestinal transplantation. Libraries were prepared by immunoSEQ multiplex PCR; TCRdb keeps only in-frame clonotypes and omits some of them. The sample holds over 45,000 clones, 85% to 90% seen once. This specimen was PBMCs, taken 26 days after transplant. The receptors shown here come from a human patient who received an intestinal transplant, so some T cells may come from the graft donor.

The chain links TRBV27 to TRBJ2-7, with D perhaps matching TRBD2 (5 bases). This CDR3 is built from 14 residues. V lost 0 bases to trimming and J lost 5 bases, with 11 bases between them. Germline values: CDR1 MNHEY, CDR2 SMNVEV (reference sequence). CDR3 loop: CASSLSGNVHEQYV. Written as DNA, the CDR3 is TGTGCCAGCAGTTTATCCGGGAATGTCCACGAGCAGTACGTC.

The chain employs TRBV4-3 and TRBJ2-2, with 11 bases identical to TRBD2. Germline V gene data show CDR1 as LGHNA and CDR2 as YSLEER. V lost 2 bases, J lost 2 bases, and 7 bases stayed unmatched. The CDR3 consists of 18 residues. DNA for the CDR3: TGCGCCAGCAGCCAAACGGTGGGACTAGCGGACAACACCGGGGAGCTGTTTTTT. Its protein is CASSQTVGLADNTGELFF.

The CDR3 DNA is TGTGCCAGCGGGCGACAGGGACTGGAAGAAAAACTGTTTTTT. It is translated as CASGRQGLEEKLFF. The chain is built from TRBV6-5 and TRBJ1-4; 7 bases align to TRBD1. Germline CDR1 reads MNHEY; CDR2 reads SVGAGI. The V and J ends lost 8 bases and 8 bases, in that order; junction bases with no gene match: 11. The CDR3 has 14 amino acids.

This clone occurred once. This chain joins TRBV7-2 and TRBJ2-4; perhaps TRBD1 as D (5 bases). Germline loops: CDR1 SGHTA, CDR2 FQGNSA. The CDR3 consists of 14 residues. Trimming removed 2 bases at V and 1 base at J, with 6 bases between. Here the CDR3 reads CASSLPGAKNIQYF. The DNA for the CDR3 is TGTGCCAGCAGCTTACCAGGGGCCAAAAACATTCAGTACTTC.

This sequence joins TRBV6-1 and TRBJ1-6; no definite D call. The CDR3 has 14 residues. CDR1 and CDR2 (germline): MNHNS, SASEGT. Trimming shortened V by 2 bases and J by 7 bases, and 9 bases separated the two germline ends. Written as DNA, the CDR3 is TGTGCCAGCAGTGAACTAGACGGGAATTCACCCCTCCACTTT. It specifies CASSELDGNSPLHF.

J is TRBJ2-1 and V is TRBV6-6; D is ambiguous. From germline, CDR1 is MNHNY and CDR2 SVGAGI (reference sequence). Trimming removed 6 bases at V and 8 bases at J, with 11 bases between. The CDR3 has 12 amino acids. The DNA of the CDR3 is TGTGCCAGCAGCTTCGTTCTCTATGAGCAGTTCTTC. This codes for CASSFVLYEQFF.

This clone occurred once. Here the CDR3 DNA reads TGTGCCAGCTCGCAGACCCAGACCGACAGGGTTTATTTGAACACTGAAGCTTTCTTT. Protein product: CASSQTQTDRVYLNTEAFF. The chain uses TRBV18 and TRBJ1-1, with 7 nucleotides matching TRBD1. Per the germline V gene, CDR1 is KGHSH and CDR2 is LQKENI. This CDR3 contains 19 residues. The junction had 19 bases not matched to a gene; V was cut back by 6 bases and J by 0 bases.

The rearrangement links TRBV6-5 to TRBJ2-7, with a possible D match to TRBD2 (6 bases). CDR3 length: 14 residues. Between the trimmed V and J ends, which lost 5 bases and 6 bases, there was a span of 17 bases. Germline CDR1 is MNHEY and CDR2 is SVGAGI. The CDR3 reads CASSPRTGVGEQYV. In DNA form, the CDR3 reads TGTGCCAGCAGTCCCAGGACGGGGGTTGGCGAGCAGTACGTC.

The chain is built from TRBV28 and TRBJ1-6, with a tentative D call TRBD1 (5 bases). The ends were cut back, 4 bases at V and 6 bases at J, with 10 bases in the middle. Germline lookup yields CDR1 MDHEN and CDR2 SYDVKM. The CDR3 is 14 residues long. CDR3 in DNA: TGTGCCAGCAGTTCGGGGGACTTTAATTCACCCCTCCACTTT. This gives the protein CASSSGDFNSPLHF.

The gene calls are TRBV4-1 and TRBJ1-6; no firm D call. The CDR3 covers 19 residues. The V end lost 4 bases, the J end lost 5 bases, and 24 bases lay between the germline ends. CDR1 and CDR2 (germline): MGHRA, YSYEKL. The CDR3: CASSRVLQVGRGNNSPLHF. The CDR3 bases are TGCGCCAGCAGCCGAGTCCTCCAAGTCGGCCGCGGGAATAATTCACCCCTCCACTTT.

The chain links TRBV28 to TRBJ2-3; 7 nucleotides match TRBD1. CDR1 is MDHEN, CDR2 SYDVKM, per germline. Germline trimming cut 7 bases from V and 2 bases from J; bases unmatched to any gene: 12. The CDR3 is 16 amino acids. This CDR3 is CASMIQGNSPTDTQYF. Here the CDR3 DNA reads TGTGCCAGCATGATACAGGGGAATAGCCCCACAGATACGCAGTATTTT.

In regard to this clone: Other DNA sequences within the sample encode an identical CDR3. The V gene is TRBV6-5, the J gene TRBJ2-3; tentative D call: TRBD2 (5 bases). Germline CDR1 is MNHEY and CDR2 is SVGAGI. Trimming removed 2 bases from V and 3 bases from J, with 9 bases in between. CDR3 length: 14 amino acids. The CDR3 protein is CASSYPGGTDTQYF. CDR3 sequence (DNA): TGTGCCAGCAGTTACCCCGGAGGAACAGATACGCAGTATTTT.

The rearrangement uses TRBV7-9 and TRBJ2-7; 12 bases line up with TRBD1. Germline V lookup: CDR1 SEHNR, CDR2 FQNEAQ (reference sequence). The CDR3 is 13 amino acids. V trimming: 5 bases; J trimming: 5 bases; junction bases outside the gene matches: 1. DNA of the CDR3: TGTGCCAGCAGCGGGACAGGGGGCAACGAGCAGTACGTC. Its protein product is CASSGTGGNEQYV.

The chain uses TRBV6-5 and TRBJ2-2, with D unclear. This CDR3 is built from 14 residues. The germline gives CDR1 MNHEY, CDR2 SVGAGI. Trimming removed 10 bases at V and 0 bases at J, with 12 bases between. The CDR3 DNA follows: TGTGCCACCCGAGTCACAGCGAACACCGGGGAGCTGTTTTTT. The encoded protein is CATRVTANTGELFF.

V is TRBV6-6 and J is TRBJ1-1, with a tentative D call TRBD1 (6 bases). CDR3 length equals 15 residues. V lost 7 bases, J lost 0 bases, and 15 bases lay in between. Germline-derived CDR1 and CDR2 are MNHNY and SVGAGI (reference sequence). This CDR3 reads CASTGRGSLNTEAFF. Written as DNA, the CDR3 is TGTGCCAGCACCGGGAGGGGGTCCCTGAACACTGAAGCTTTCTTT.

The rearrangement joins TRBV19 to TRBJ1-1, with D possibly TRBD1 on 6 matching bases. The CDR3 is 15 residues long. CDR1 is LNHDA, CDR2 SQIVND, per germline (reference sequence). V was clipped by 7 bases and J by 2 bases, with 17 bases between them. The CDR3 sequence: CASNQDRTFNTEAFF. CDR3 nucleotide sequence: TGTGCCAGTAACCAAGACAGGACTTTTAACACTGAAGCTTTCTTT.

The CDR3 nucleotides read TGTGCCAGCAGTACCCGGGACAGGGAAGGCGGGTGCTACACCTTC. Amino acids: CASSTRDREGGCYTF. The J gene is TRBJ1-2, the V gene TRBV28, with TRBD1 identical over 9 bases. V shed 5 bases and J 9 bases; nucleotides not matched to a gene: 13. This CDR3 is 15 amino acids long. Germline CDR1 reads MDHEN; CDR2 reads SYDVKM.

The chain recombines TRBV9 with TRBJ2-1; D unclear. Germline CDR1 and CDR2: SGDLS and YYNGEE. V was shortened by 0 bases and J by 0 bases, with 7 bases between the two germline ends. The CDR3 spans 15 residues. In nucleotides, the CDR3 is TGTGCCAGCAGCGTAGCTTGGAGCTCCTACAATGAGCAGTTCTTC. Encoded protein: CASSVAWSSYNEQFF.

This clone has just a few counts. This rearrangement joins TRBV4-1 to TRBJ1-4; D remains ambiguous. Germline assignment: CDR1 MGHRA and CDR2 YSYEKL. V was shortened by 3 bases and J by 4 bases, with 12 bases between the two germline ends. The length of the CDR3 is 15 residues. DNA of the CDR3: TGCGCCAGCAGCCACACCAGGCTTTATAATGAAAAACTGTTTTTT. Its translation is CASSHTRLYNEKLFF.

This clone came up a few times. The chain has TRBV10-1 and TRBJ2-3; 7 positions agree with TRBD1. The ends lost 6 bases at V and 3 bases at J; junction bases unmatched: 15. This CDR3 region has 17 residues. CDR1 and CDR2 from the germline V gene are WNHNN and SYGVQD (reference sequence). The CDR3, as DNA: TGCGCCAGCAGCGCTACAGGGGTCCTACCCTCTACAGATACGCAGTATTTT. This codes for CASSATGVLPSTDTQYF.

The J gene is TRBJ2-7, the V gene TRBV5-1, with unresolved D. Germline V gene lookup returns CDR1 SGHRS and CDR2 YFSETQ. Trimming took 0 bases from V and 2 from J, leaving 9 bases between them. The CDR3 consists of 14 residues. This chain's CDR3 is CASSLGGLAYEQYF. As DNA, the CDR3 is TGCGCCAGCAGCTTGGGCGGCCTAGCCTACGAGCAGTACTTC.

This clone was found once. The rearrangement uses TRBV27 and TRBJ2-7, with 8 bases matching TRBD2. CDR1 and CDR2 from the germline V gene are MNHEY and SMNVEV (reference sequence). The ends lost 6 bases at V and 2 bases at J; junction bases unmatched: 12. The CDR3 consists of 16 residues. The DNA for the CDR3 is TGTGCCAGCAGCTCGCTAGCGGGTGCTTGGCCCTACGAGCAGTACTTC. It specifies CASSSLAGAWPYEQYF.

The J gene is TRBJ1-2, the V gene TRBV28; a possible D gene is TRBD1 (6 bases). Germline V gives CDR1 MDHEN, CDR2 SYDVKM. V was shortened by 5 bases and J by 5 bases, with 9 bases between the two germline ends. This CDR3 has 12 residues. In DNA form, the CDR3 reads TGTGCCAGCAGTATACAGGGTTATGGCTACACCTTC. Its translation is CASSIQGYGYTF.

This sequence joins TRBV7-7 and TRBJ2-7, with D tentatively TRBD1 (5 bases). The length of the CDR3 is 15 residues. Per germline, CDR1 SSHAT and CDR2 FNYEAQ (reference sequence). CDR3 sequence: CASSLRSRQFYEQYV. The DNA for the CDR3 is TGTGCTAGCAGCTTACGAAGTCGACAGTTCTACGAGCAGTACGTC.

This clone was seen only once. The rearrangement joins TRBV7-9 to TRBJ2-2; 7 bases match TRBD2. Germline values: CDR1 SEHNR, CDR2 FQNEAQ (reference sequence). Germline trimming cut 1 base from V and 2 bases from J; bases unmatched to any gene: 7. This CDR3 is built from 17 residues. CDR3 sequence reads: CASSLGGRGLNTGELFF. The CDR3 coding sequence is TGTGCCAGCAGCTTAGGAGGGAGGGGCCTCAACACCGGGGAGCTGTTTTTT.

The genes are TRBV28 and TRBJ1-2, with 8 bases fitting TRBD1. Germline assignment: CDR1 MDHEN and CDR2 SYDVKM. The CDR3 is 13 amino acids. V shed 6 bases and J 7 bases; nucleotides not matched to a gene: 7. CDR3 in amino acids: CASRVQGVGGYTF. The CDR3, as DNA: TGTGCCAGCAGGGTACAGGGGGTCGGTGGCTACACCTTC.

The chain recombines TRBV7-9 with TRBJ2-3; 8 nucleotides line up with TRBD2. The V and J ends lost 5 bases and 1 base, in that order; junction bases with no gene match: 5. From germline, CDR1 is SEHNR and CDR2 FQNEAQ (reference sequence). The CDR3 is made up of 15 amino acids. Here the CDR3 DNA reads TGTGCCAGCAGCCATCTTAGCGGGGGCACAGATACGCAGTATTTT. Amino acids: CASSHLSGGTDTQYF.

This chain links TRBV9 with TRBJ1-2; 9 positions match TRBD1. CDR1 and CDR2 (germline): SGDLS, YYNGEE. The CDR3 runs 13 residues. V dropped 3 bases and J dropped 8; count of bases not matched to a gene: 5. The CDR3 sequence: CASSDRDRDGYTF. The DNA of the CDR3 is TGTGCCAGCAGCGACCGGGACAGGGACGGCTACACCTTC.

J is TRBJ2-7 and V is TRBV15; no clear D. CDR1 is LNHNV and CDR2 is YYDKDF in the germline V gene (reference sequence). The V end was cut by 0 bases, the J end by 2 bases, with 8 bases between. The CDR3 loop spans 14 amino acids. CDR3: CATSRDGIPYEQYF. The CDR3 nucleotides are TGTGCCACCAGCAGAGATGGCATACCCTACGAGCAGTACTTC.

J is TRBJ2-1 and V is TRBV10-3, with D possibly matching TRBD1 (6 bases). The CDR3 is 15 amino acids. Trimming removed 2 bases from V and 3 bases from J, with 11 bases in between. CDR1 is ENHRY, CDR2 SYGVKD, per germline. The CDR3 is CAISEGTQDYNEQFF. CDR3 sequence (DNA): TGTGCCATCAGTGAGGGGACACAGGACTACAATGAGCAGTTCTTC.